The 3 T cell receptor beta chains listed next were all sequenced from one sample in a study of blood T cell repertoires in COVID-19. Some clones are missing from TCRdb's copy, which holds only in-frame ones; the method was immunoSEQ multiplex PCR. The sample contains fewer than 250,000 clones, about nine tenths of which appear only once. Sequencing was carried out using peripheral blood. Source of these receptors: a man aged 25-45 years with acute or convalescent COVID-19.

The chain is built from TRBV10-3 and TRBJ1-4; weak D call: TRBD1 (6 bases). The CDR3 runs to 13 residues. Germline V CDR1 and CDR2: ENHRY, SYGVKD. V gave up 6 bases and J gave up 6 bases, with 11 bases separating them. The CDR3 spells CAIRRTDDEKLFF. For the CDR3, the DNA is TGTGCCATCAGAAGGACAGACGATGAAAAACTGTTTTTT.

The chain combines TRBV5-1 with TRBJ2-1; TRBD2 might be the D (5 bases). Per germline, CDR1 SGHRS and CDR2 YFSETQ. Trimming left V 9 bases short and J 5 bases short, with 18 bases between. This CDR3 region has 14 residues. The CDR3 spells CATGLTGSNNEQFF. The CDR3 coding sequence is TGCGCCACCGGGCTAACGGGAAGTAACAATGAGCAGTTCTTC.

The chain recombines TRBV5-4 with TRBJ1-2; 9 bases agree with TRBD1. V lost 4 bases, J lost 8 bases, and 6 bases stayed unmatched. The germline V gene encodes CDR1 SGHNT and CDR2 YYREEE (reference sequence). The CDR3 has 13 amino acids. CDR3 nucleotides: TGTGCCAGCAGCACGAGGGACAGGGACGGCTACACCTTC. Its translation is CASSTRDRDGYTF.